The 29 T cell receptor beta chains below were found in one sample sequenced in a study of identical twins (dated by TCRdb to the mid-2010s). Preparation of the library involved 5' RACE. Sequencing relied on an Illumina HiSeq 2000. TCRdb handled the public reads itself, with Q25 trimming in fastp and clone calling in MiXCR, and kept productive beta chains. Identical CDR3 proteins give one entry, which carries the most common genes and DNA. The sample includes around 680,000 distinct CDR3 sequences, with 8.5% to 9.5% observed a single time. The ten biggest clones cover approximately 0.94% of the sample. The data were also submitted as part of a second study, on yellow fever vaccine responses in identical twins.

What was sequenced was PBMCs. Every receptor here comes from a woman aged 18-29 years in good health.

This chain connects TRBV11-2 to TRBJ2-7; 11 bases are a match to TRBD2. The V segment lost 4 bases and the J segment 2 bases; nucleotides outside the gene matches: 4. Germline CDR1 is SGHAT and CDR2 is FQNNGV. This CDR3 is 15 amino acids long. The CDR3 nucleotides read TGTGCCAGCAGCTCTCCGGGACTAGCGGCCTACGAGCAGTACTTC. Translation gives CASSSPGLAAYEQYF.

This clonotype was picked up many times. This chain joins TRBV18 and TRBJ1-4; TRBD1 matches 9 bases. The CDR3 spans 18 residues. Germline V lookup: CDR1 KGHSH, CDR2 LQKENI. The V gene end was trimmed by 4 bases and the J gene end by 7 bases; junction bases not matched to a gene: 16. Here the CDR3 reads CASSLPGDLDRGREKLFF. CDR3 nucleotide sequence: TGTGCCAGCTCACTACCGGGGGATCTGGACAGGGGTCGTGAAAAACTGTTTTTT.

V is TRBV24-1 and J is TRBJ1-2; TRBD1 might be the D (5 bases). This CDR3 is built from 12 residues. The germline CDR1 and CDR2 sequences are KGHDR and SFDVKD. Deletions cut 4 bases from V and 8 bases from J, with 10 bases between. In nucleotides, the CDR3 is TGTGCCACCAGTGAGGTAGGGGAAGGCTACACCTTC. Its translation is CATSEVGEGYTF.

The V call is TRBV7-9, the J call TRBJ2-7; D might be TRBD2 (6 bases). Trimming took 4 bases from V and 2 from J, leaving 15 bases between them. Germline assignment: CDR1 SEHNR and CDR2 FQNEAQ (reference sequence). There are 15 residues in the CDR3. DNA of the CDR3: TGTGCCAGCAGCTCGGAGGGCGACAGTCCCTACGAGCAGTACTTC. As protein: CASSSEGDSPYEQYF.

V and J are TRBV10-3 and TRBJ2-3; 9 bases match TRBD1. This CDR3 comprises 17 residues. V lost 2 bases and J lost 2; bases outside the gene matches: 8. CDR1 and CDR2 (germline): ENHRY, SYGVKD. The CDR3 protein is CAISEPKQGAITDTQYF. In DNA, the CDR3 is TGTGCCATCAGTGAGCCTAAACAGGGGGCCATCACAGATACGCAGTATTTT.

This rearrangement joins TRBV6-1 to TRBJ2-1; no clear D. The CDR3 sequence is 14 residues long. The V end was cut by 3 bases, the J end by 0 bases, with 6 bases between. CDR1 is MNHNS and CDR2 is SASEGT in the germline V gene. CDR3 loop: CASSEDGSYNEQFF. The CDR3 nucleotides read TGTGCCAGCAGTGAGGACGGCTCCTACAATGAGCAGTTCTTC.

This clonotype was seen at least ten times. The gene calls are TRBV5-1 and TRBJ2-3; no definite D call. V lost 0 bases, J lost 6 bases, and 14 bases lay in between. From germline, CDR1 is SGHRS and CDR2 YFSETQ. The CDR3 runs 15 residues. CDR3 coding DNA: TGCGCCAGCAGCTTGGTGGGCCCGAGGATGGATACGCAGTATTTT. Its translation is CASSLVGPRMDTQYF.

The chain combines TRBV4-3 with TRBJ2-7; 9 nucleotides match TRBD1. This CDR3 has 16 amino acids. From germline, CDR1 is LGHNA and CDR2 YSLEER. Losses at the gene ends were 4 bases for V and 0 bases for J; bases not matched to a gene: 7. The CDR3 nucleotides are TGCGCCAGCAGCCCCGGTCCGGGACAGGGCTCCTACGAGCAGTACTTC. It specifies CASSPGPGQGSYEQYF.

This chain links TRBV7-2 with TRBJ2-5; D is perhaps TRBD1 (5 bases). The CDR3 consists of 15 residues. Germline CDR1 and CDR2: SGHTA and FQGNSA. V shed 2 bases and J shed 5 bases, with 15 bases lying between them. The CDR3 sequence is CASSLLRAGAETQYF. The CDR3 nucleotides are TGTGCCAGCAGCTTACTCAGGGCTGGTGCGGAGACCCAGTACTTC. The variable domain in full, with the rest retrieved from reference TRBV7-2 and TRBJ2-5, is GAGVSQSPSNKVTEKGKDVELRCDPISGHTALYWYRQSLGQGLEFLIYFQGNSAPDKSGLPSDRFSAERTGGSVSTLTIQRTQQEDSAVYLCASSLLRAGAETQYFGPGTRLLVL.

The V call is TRBV10-2, the J call TRBJ2-2; 7 bases line up with TRBD2. Germline lookup yields CDR1 WSHSY and CDR2 SAAADI. This CDR3 spans 15 amino acids. V gave up 5 bases and J gave up 5 bases; unmatched junction bases: 8. In DNA, the CDR3 is TGCGCCAGCAGTTACGGACGGGGGGTGACCGGGGAGCTGTTTTTT. The encoded protein is CASSYGRGVTGELFF.

This chain links TRBV30 with TRBJ2-1; D gene uncertain. V lost 4 bases and J 0 bases, leaving 7 bases between the germline ends. CDR1 is GTSNPN, CDR2 SVGIG, per germline (reference sequence). The CDR3 is 13 amino acids. The CDR3 DNA reads as TGTGCCTGGACGGTAAGCTCCTACAATGAGCAGTTCTTC. Translating it yields CAWTVSSYNEQFF.

This clonotype was observed many times. The chain is built from TRBV24-1 and TRBJ2-1; 11 nucleotides match TRBD2. Germline lookup yields CDR1 KGHDR and CDR2 SFDVKD. V lost 1 base and J lost 7; bases outside the gene matches: 8. The CDR3 is 17 amino acids. The CDR3 sequence is CATSDFPLAGGPNEQFF. The CDR3 coding sequence is TGTGCCACCAGTGATTTTCCCCTAGCGGGGGGCCCTAATGAGCAGTTCTTC.

The sample holds a few counts of this clonotype. The CDR3 sequence is CASSKGGNDQPQHF. The CDR3 bases are TGTGCCAGTAGTAAAGGGGGGAACGATCAGCCCCAGCATTTT. The genes are TRBV19 and TRBJ1-5; possible D gene TRBD1, 6 bases. Trimming stripped 4 bases from V and 5 bases from J, with 12 bases between. The CDR3 runs to 14 residues. Germline V gives CDR1 LNHDA, CDR2 SQIVND (reference sequence). The full variable domain, completed using reference TRBV19 and TRBJ1-5, is DGGITQSPKYLFRKEGQNVTLSCEQNLNHDAMYWYRQDPGQGLRLIYYSQIVNDFQKGDIAEGYSVSREKKESFPLTVTSAQKNPTAFYLCASSKGGNDQPQHFGDGTRLSIL.

The rearrangement uses TRBV4-3 and TRBJ2-7; D perhaps matches TRBD2 (6 bases). The V gene's germline CDR1 is LGHNA and CDR2 YSLEER. The CDR3 totals 13 residues. V was shortened by 0 bases and J by 5 bases, with 8 bases between the two germline ends. The CDR3 sequence is CASSQELANEQYF. CDR3 DNA: TGCGCCAGCAGCCAAGAACTAGCCAACGAGCAGTACTTC.

This clonotype was seen ten or more times. This chain uses TRBV12-3 or TRBV12-4 with TRBJ1-1, with a tentative D call TRBD1 (6 bases). The CDR3 contains 17 residues. The V and J ends lost 4 bases and 4 bases respectively, with 22 bases between them. The CDR3 DNA is TGTGCCAGCAGTTCACATACCAACCAGGGGTTAGGCACTGAAGCTTTCTTT. It encodes CASSSHTNQGLGTEAFF.

The rearrangement links TRBV5-5 to TRBJ2-2; maybe TRBD1 (6 bases). Germline CDR1 is SGHKS and CDR2 is YYEKEE (reference sequence). The V end lost 7 bases, the J end lost 0 bases, and 10 bases lay between the germline ends. The CDR3 spans 14 residues. CDR3 coding DNA: TGTGCCAGCCTCGGGACACCGAACACCGGGGAGCTGTTTTTT. This gives the protein CASLGTPNTGELFF.

This clonotype was observed many times. The genes are TRBV12-3 or TRBV12-4 and TRBJ1-2, with 11 positions matching TRBD1. The CDR3 loop spans 14 amino acids. The V and J ends lost 5 bases and 7 bases, in that order; junction bases with no gene match: 6. The CDR3: CASSPGQGASGYTF. The CDR3 DNA follows: TGTGCCAGCAGTCCAGGACAGGGGGCGTCTGGCTACACCTTC.

The table lists this clonotype with a few counts. This chain links TRBV10-1 with TRBJ2-5; D may be TRBD1 (7 bases). Germline-derived CDR1 and CDR2 are WNHNN and SYGVQD (reference sequence). V was trimmed by 0 bases and J by 1 base, leaving 12 bases between them. The CDR3 is made up of 16 amino acids. The CDR3 nucleotides read TGCGCCAGCAGTGAGTCAGCAGGGGGGAGCCAAGAGACCCAGTACTTC. Translating it yields CASSESAGGSQETQYF.

This clonotype was observed many times. The chain links TRBV3-1 to TRBJ2-2; no clear D. Germline V gives CDR1 LGHDT, CDR2 YNNKEL (reference sequence). The ends were cut back, 4 bases at V and 7 bases at J, with 7 bases in the middle. CDR3 length equals 12 residues. The CDR3 bases are TGTGCCAGCAGCCCGTTGGGCGGGGAGCTGTTTTTT. It translates to CASSPLGGELFF. Full variable domain (rest looked up from reference TRBV3-1 and TRBJ2-2): DTAVSQTPKYLVTQMGNDKSIKCEQNLGHDTMYWYKQDSKKFLKIMFSYNNKELIINETVPNRFSPKSPDKAHLNLHINSLELGDSAVYFCASSPLGGELFFGEGSRLTVL.

The V gene is TRBV11-2, the J gene TRBJ2-1; 7 bases are a match to TRBD2. The CDR3 totals 13 residues. Germline CDR1 and CDR2: SGHAT and FQNNGV. J was trimmed by 9 bases and V by 3 bases; bases with no gene match: 5. The CDR3 sequence: CASSLATGGEQFF. The CDR3 region has the DNA TGTGCCAGCAGCTTGGCGACGGGGGGTGAGCAGTTCTTC.

This rearrangement joins TRBV28 to TRBJ2-1; the match to TRBD2 covers 10 bases. The CDR3 runs 16 residues. The V segment lost 3 bases and the J segment 5 bases; nucleotides outside the gene matches: 7. CDR1 and CDR2 from the germline V gene are MDHEN and SYDVKM. CDR3 sequence: CASSLSVAGGHNEQFF. In DNA form, the CDR3 reads TGTGCCAGCAGTTTGTCTGTAGCGGGAGGTCACAATGAGCAGTTCTTC.

This clonotype was seen only a few times. The chain joins TRBV11-2 to TRBJ2-1; 11 bases are a match to TRBD2. The junction had 5 bases not matched to a gene; V was cut back by 5 bases and J by 5 bases. CDR1 SGHAT and CDR2 FQNNGV come from the germline V gene. CDR3 size: 15 residues. The CDR3 coding sequence is TGTGCCAGCAGCCCTACTAGCGGGAGCGACAATGAGCAGTTCTTC. The encoded protein is CASSPTSGSDNEQFF.

This clonotype was observed a handful of times. The chain employs TRBV4-3 and TRBJ1-5, with a weak D call TRBD1 (5 bases). The CDR3 contains 13 residues. V was clipped by 0 bases and J by 7 bases, with 7 bases between them. CDR1 is LGHNA and CDR2 is YSLEER in the germline V gene. As DNA, the CDR3 is TGCGCCAGCAGCCAAGAGCAGGGCCAGCCCCAGCATTTT. Encoded protein: CASSQEQGQPQHF.

There are a few counts of this clonotype. Written as DNA, the CDR3 is TGCAGCGTTTTACGGGGGAGCACTGAAGCTTTCTTT. Amino acids: CSVLRGSTEAFF. The chain links TRBV29-1 to TRBJ1-1; possible D gene TRBD1, 5 bases. The germline CDR1 and CDR2 sequences are SQVTM and ANQGSEA. This CDR3 comprises 12 residues. V gave up 5 bases and J gave up 4 bases, with 11 bases separating them. Drawing the rest from reference TRBV29-1 and TRBJ1-1, the complete variable domain is SAVISQKPSRDICQRGTSLTIQCQVDSQVTMMFWYRQQPGQSLTLIATANQGSEATYESGFVIDKFPISRPNLTFSTLTVSNMSPEDSSIYLCSVLRGSTEAFFGQGTRLTVV.

Details on this clonotype: One end of the junction is discordant with germline, which a read error may explain. The genes are TRBV10-1 and TRBJ2-5, with D perhaps matching TRBD1 or TRBD2 (5 bases each). The CDR3 loop spans 13 amino acids. Germline V gene lookup returns CDR1 WNHNN and CDR2 SYGVQD (reference sequence). The CDR3: CASSTGTRGTQYF. The CDR3, as DNA: TGCGCCAGCAGCACCGGGACCCGAGGGACCCAGTATTTC.

This chain links TRBV7-9 with TRBJ2-1; the D is unclear. Looked up from germline, CDR1 is SEHNR and CDR2 is FQNEAQ (reference sequence). V lost 1 base to trimming and J lost 2 bases, with 9 bases between them. The CDR3 covers 15 residues. Here the CDR3 reads CASSLGSPAYNEQFF. The CDR3, as DNA: TGTGCCAGCAGCTTAGGGTCGCCGGCCTACAATGAGCAGTTCTTC.

This clonotype was detected many times. The CDR3 DNA sequence: TGTGCCAGCAGTTGGAGGACAGGGTCCTACAATGAGCAGTTCTTC. Its translation: CASSWRTGSYNEQFF. The V call is TRBV27, the J call TRBJ2-1, with 8 bases aligning to TRBD1. The CDR3 has 15 residues. Looked up from germline, CDR1 is MNHEY and CDR2 is SMNVEV (reference sequence). Trimming cost V 4 bases and J 1 base; bases outside gene matches: 3.

This clonotype was observed a handful of times. This chain joins TRBV5-1 and TRBJ2-1; possible D gene TRBD2, 5 bases. V was shortened by 4 bases and J by 8 bases, with 25 bases between the two germline ends. The CDR3 runs 17 residues. The V gene's germline CDR1 is SGHRS and CDR2 YFSETQ. Written as DNA, the CDR3 is TGCGCCAGCAGCCTCCTAGAAGCGGATCTGAGGCCTTATGAGCAGTTCTTC. Translation gives CASSLLEADLRPYEQFF.

The chain employs TRBV9 and TRBJ2-3; no reliable D call. Germline CDR1 is SGDLS and CDR2 is YYNGEE. Trimming removed 1 base from V and 1 base from J, with 7 bases in between. The CDR3 covers 14 residues. Written as DNA, the CDR3 is TGTGCCAGCAGCGTAAACGGAGGCACAGATACGCAGTATTTT. Translating gives CASSVNGGTDTQYF. The full variable domain, its missing parts supplied by reference TRBV9 and TRBJ2-3, is DSGVTQTPKHLITATGQRVTLRCSPRSGDLSVYWYQQSLDQGLQFLIQYYNGEERAKGNILERFSAQQFPDLHSELNLSSLELGDSALYFCASSVNGGTDTQYFGPGTRLTVL.